This T cell receptor (beta chain) is from a study of CD8+ T cells in alopecia areata. Treatment specified: oral pan-JAK inhibitor, 5-10 mg twice daily. Collected material from alopecia areata patients comprised lesional scalp punch biopsies and peripheral blood. After isolation, RNA underwent reverse transcription to generate cDNA as the sequencing template. TCRdb keeps only in-frame clones here, not all; method: immunoSEQ multiplex PCR. This table has 150,000 to 200,000 clones, 58% appearing once. This clone showed up just a few times. Sequenced here: CD4+ T cells sorted from blood, sampled between weeks 55 and 65, from a patient treated with tofacitinib. This clonotype was sampled from a human donor with alopecia areata.

The DNA for the CDR3 is TGCAGCGTTGAAGGCCAGAAAGAGACCCAGTACTTC. Translating it yields CSVEGQKETQYF. The rearrangement links TRBV29-1 to TRBJ2-5; D not certain. This CDR3 spans 12 amino acids. The germline V gene has CDR1 SQVTM and CDR2 ANQGSEA. The V gene lost 1 base and the J gene lost 3 bases, with 6 bases spanning the gap.